These T cell receptor beta chains were read from a single sample in a study of shared clonotypes between healthy human individuals. The data were produced by immunoSEQ multiplex PCR, yet TCRdb's version contains in-frame clones alone and is incomplete. This table has around 700,000 clones, about two thirds appearing once. Sequencing was performed on memory CD4+ T cells sorted from blood. Every receptor here comes from a woman aged 25 to 45 in good health. Both conserved end residues are part of each CDR3. D genes are given only for firm matches. Clone size appears in some rows only: once, few, many, or a class for an expanded clone.

cdr3_nt,cdr3_aa,j_call,d_call,cdr3_length,v_call,clone_size
TGTGCCAGCTCACCAGGGCCCAGAGACTATGGCTACACCTTC,CASSPGPRDYGYTF,TRBJ1-2,NA,14,TRBV18,NA
TGTGCCACCCAGACAGGGGGCCTGTTGGTGAACACTGAAGCTTTCTTT,CATQTGGLLVNTEAFF,TRBJ1-1,TRBD1,16,TRBV2,NA
TGTGCCAGCAGTTACGACTGGGATAGCAATCAGCCCCAGCATTTT,CASSYDWDSNQPQHF,TRBJ1-5,NA,15,TRBV6-6,few
TGTGCCAGCTCACCAATTGGCCCCCAAGGGAATCAGCCCCAGCATTTT,CASSPIGPQGNQPQHF,TRBJ1-5,NA,16,TRBV18,few
TGTGCCAGTAGTATATCCCAGGGCAATGAGCAGTTCTTC,CASSISQGNEQFF,TRBJ2-1,NA,13,TRBV19,NA
TGTGCCAGCAGCACCCCGGGCAGGGTCTCCTACGAGCAGTACTTC,CASSTPGRVSYEQYF,TRBJ2-7,NA,15,TRBV6-1,NA
TGTGCCAGCAGCTTGCCCTGGAGGTGGGCCTACAATGAGCAGTTCTTC,CASSLPWRWAYNEQFF,TRBJ2-1,NA,16,TRBV5-4,NA
TGTGCCTGGAGTCTTAAGGGGTCAACTAATGAAAAACTGTTTTTT,CAWSLKGSTNEKLFF,TRBJ1-4,NA,15,TRBV30,once
TGTGCCAGCAGCCCCCAGGGGGGGGTGGGTGAAGCTTTCTTT,CASSPQGGVGEAFF,TRBJ1-1,TRBD1,14,TRBV11-2,NA
TGCAGCGTTGAACTGGTGGGTGAGACCCAGTACTTC,CSVELVGETQYF,TRBJ2-5,NA,12,TRBV29-1,NA
TGTGCCAGCAGTTTGGGAGGCATCCATGAGCAGTTCTTC,CASSLGGIHEQFF,TRBJ2-1,NA,13,TRBV28,once
TGCGCCAGCAGCCTGGGACAGGAGCTTCAGCCCCAGCATTTT,CASSLGQELQPQHF,TRBJ1-5,TRBD1,14,TRBV4-1,NA
TGCGCCAGCAGCCACCCGAGCGGGAGGGAGAACTATAATGAGCAGTTCTTC,CASSHPSGRENYNEQFF,TRBJ2-1,TRBD2,17,TRBV4-1,NA
TGCGCCAGCAGCTTGGTCGGGACAGACTATGGCTACACCTTC,CASSLVGTDYGYTF,TRBJ1-2,TRBD1,14,TRBV5-1,NA
TGTGCCAGCAGTCCCCGACAGGGTAGCGCACAGCCCCAGCATTTT,CASSPRQGSAQPQHF,TRBJ1-5,TRBD1,15,TRBV28,NA
TGTGCCAGCAGCTCCCACAGGGCGGGAGGGTCCTACGAGCAGTACTTC,CASSSHRAGGSYEQYF,TRBJ2-7,TRBD2,16,TRBV7-8,NA
TGTGCCATCGGGAAGCGGGAGATAGACGAGCAGTACTTC,CAIGKREIDEQYF,TRBJ2-7,TRBD2,13,TRBV10-3,few
TGTGCCAGTAGTATCTTTCTGAACACTGAAGCTTTCTTT,CASSIFLNTEAFF,TRBJ1-1,NA,13,TRBV19,few
TGTGCCAGCAGCCCCCGGACAGGGGTCGAGCAGTACTTC,CASSPRTGVEQYF,TRBJ2-7,TRBD1,13,TRBV11-3,NA
TGTGCCAGCAGCCTCGGACTAGCGGGTGGCAATGAGCAGTTCTTC,CASSLGLAGGNEQFF,TRBJ2-1,TRBD2,15,TRBV11-3,NA
TGTGCCAGCAGCTACCAGGACAGGGCAACTTTCTTT,CASSYQDRATFF,TRBJ1-1,TRBD1,12,TRBV7-2,NA
TGTGCCAGCAGCGGACCCCGGGGCGAGCAGTACTTC,CASSGPRGEQYF,TRBJ2-7,NA,12,TRBV7-6,NA
TGTGCCTGGAGGTCCGGGACAGGGTGGTTTGAAGAAAAACTGTTTTTT,CAWRSGTGWFEEKLFF,TRBJ1-4,TRBD1,16,TRBV30,NA
TGTGCCAGCAGCTTAGGAGCGTGGGGCACCGGGGAGCTGTTTTTT,CASSLGAWGTGELFF,TRBJ2-2,NA,15,TRBV11-2,many
TGTGCCAGCAGCTTATCCCCGACAGGGGGCAATGAGCAGTTCTTC,CASSLSPTGGNEQFF,TRBJ2-1,TRBD1,15,TRBV11-3,NA
TGCGCCAGCACCTTCGGGACGGAGGGATTGGGGGAGCAGTACTTC,CASTFGTEGLGEQYF,TRBJ2-7,NA,15,TRBV5-1,NA
TGTGCCACCAGCAGAGATCCAGGCAGGGGCGAAGAGACCCAGTACTTC,CATSRDPGRGEETQYF,TRBJ2-5,NA,16,TRBV15,NA
TGTGCCAGTAGTATCGGGTACAGCTCTGGGGCCAACGTCCTGACTTTC,CASSIGYSSGANVLTF,TRBJ2-6,NA,16,TRBV19,NA
TGTGCCAGCAGCTTAGTCACAGGGCCTAACTATGGCTACACCTTC,CASSLVTGPNYGYTF,TRBJ1-2,NA,15,TRBV7-9,NA
TGTGCCAGCAGCGAAGACAGGGGTTGGGGGACCATATATTTT,CASSEDRGWGTIYF,TRBJ1-3,TRBD1,14,TRBV7-2,NA
TGTGCCAGCCGGTTCGGCCAAGAGACCCAGTACTTC,CASRFGQETQYF,TRBJ2-5,NA,12,TRBV2,NA
TGCAGCGTTGAAGTAGGGGGGACAGGGGGCGCGGAGACCCAGTACTTC,CSVEVGGTGGAETQYF,TRBJ2-5,TRBD1,16,TRBV29-1,NA
TGCGCCAGCAGCGAATGGGACCCAAAAGAGACCCAGTACTTC,CASSEWDPKETQYF,TRBJ2-5,NA,14,TRBV5-1,NA
TGTGCCAGCAGCAAACAGGGGTACACCGGGGAGCTGTTTTTT,CASSKQGYTGELFF,TRBJ2-2,NA,14,TRBV21-1,NA
TGTGCCAGCAGCGGACCGGGACTAGCGGGCCGGTGGCAGTTCTTC,CASSGPGLAGRWQFF,TRBJ2-1,TRBD2,15,TRBV9,NA
TGTGCCAGCAGCTCCTCCACGTCCCCTACCTACGAGCAGTACTTC,CASSSSTSPTYEQYF,TRBJ2-7,NA,15,TRBV11-2,NA
TGTGCCAGCAGCTCCTGGACTAGCGAGCCGCAGTATTTT,CASSSWTSEPQYF,TRBJ2-3,TRBD2,13,TRBV7-3,NA
TGCGCCAGCAGCCGACAGGAGCTCTATGGCTACACCTTC,CASSRQELYGYTF,TRBJ1-2,NA,13,TRBV10-2,NA
TGTGCCAGCAGCATTAGCGAGGGGGTTTACAATGAGCAGTTCTTC,CASSISEGVYNEQFF,TRBJ2-1,NA,15,TRBV11-2,NA
TGTGCCAGCAGTTTCTCAGCGGGTTCAGCCTACGAGCAGTACTTC,CASSFSAGSAYEQYF,TRBJ2-7,NA,15,TRBV27,few
TGTGCCAGCAGCTTAAGAGCGGGAGTATCCTACAATGAGCAGTTCTTC,CASSLRAGVSYNEQFF,TRBJ2-1,TRBD2,16,TRBV7-2,NA
TGTGCCAGCAGCAGGAGACAGACTTATCAGCCCCAGCATTTT,CASSRRQTYQPQHF,TRBJ1-5,NA,14,TRBV28,NA
TGTGCCAGCAGTCGTCCGGGACAGGAAGAAGCTTTCTTT,CASSRPGQEEAFF,TRBJ1-1,TRBD1,13,TRBV27,NA
TGTGCCAGTAGATCGGGGTCCACCTTCTATGGCTACACCTTC,CASRSGSTFYGYTF,TRBJ1-2,NA,14,TRBV19,NA
TGTGCCAGCAGCCCGGAGGGCCTAGTGGAGTTCTTC,CASSPEGLVEFF,TRBJ2-1,NA,12,TRBV11-2,NA
TGTGCCAGCAGCGTAGGAGGGGCAGAGACCCAGTACTTC,CASSVGGAETQYF,TRBJ2-5,NA,13,TRBV9,NA
TGTGCCATCAGTGACGGGACTAGCGGCCAAGAGACCCAGTACTTC,CAISDGTSGQETQYF,TRBJ2-5,TRBD2,15,TRBV10-3,NA
TGTGCCAGCAGCTTAGTCGGTCCAGGCCTTAACTATGGCTACACCTTC,CASSLVGPGLNYGYTF,TRBJ1-2,NA,16,TRBV7-8,NA
TGCGCCAGCAGCCAAGATCCGGGCCCGAGCTACGAGCAGTACTTC,CASSQDPGPSYEQYF,TRBJ2-7,NA,15,TRBV4-1,NA
TGTGCCAGCAGCCTCAGGGGGCTTTCCTACGAGCAGTACTTC,CASSLRGLSYEQYF,TRBJ2-7,TRBD1,14,TRBV5-8,NA
TGTGCCAGCACCAATGGAGGAGCAGTCCAGCATTTT,CASTNGGAVQHF,TRBJ1-5,NA,12,TRBV7-8,few
TGTGCCAGCAGCCCGGACAGGGTTTTTGGCTACACCTTC,CASSPDRVFGYTF,TRBJ1-2,TRBD1,13,TRBV28,NA
TGTGCCAGCAGACTTAACCTGGGGGGGGTGAACACTGAAGCTTTCTTT,CASRLNLGGVNTEAFF,TRBJ1-1,NA,16,TRBV28,NA
TGTGCCAGCAGCGTAGCAGGGCTTGACTATGGCTACACCTTC,CASSVAGLDYGYTF,TRBJ1-2,NA,14,TRBV9,NA
TGTGCCAGCAGCGTGACAGGCCGGGCTGAAGCTTTCTTT,CASSVTGRAEAFF,TRBJ1-1,NA,13,TRBV28,NA
TGCGCCAGCAGCCAATGGGGGGGCAGCGGGATTTCCTACGAGCAGTACTTC,CASSQWGGSGISYEQYF,TRBJ2-7,NA,17,TRBV4-1,few
TGTGCCAGCAGGGCGGGAGGGACAGGGCTCCGAGAGCAGTACTTC,CASRAGGTGLREQYF,TRBJ2-7,NA,15,TRBV5-4,NA
TGTGCCAGTAGTATACAGATAAGCTCCTACGAGCAGTACTTC,CASSIQISSYEQYF,TRBJ2-7,NA,14,TRBV19,NA
TGTGCCAGCAGCTCGTCTAAGTACGAGCAGTACTTC,CASSSSKYEQYF,TRBJ2-7,NA,12,TRBV7-9,NA